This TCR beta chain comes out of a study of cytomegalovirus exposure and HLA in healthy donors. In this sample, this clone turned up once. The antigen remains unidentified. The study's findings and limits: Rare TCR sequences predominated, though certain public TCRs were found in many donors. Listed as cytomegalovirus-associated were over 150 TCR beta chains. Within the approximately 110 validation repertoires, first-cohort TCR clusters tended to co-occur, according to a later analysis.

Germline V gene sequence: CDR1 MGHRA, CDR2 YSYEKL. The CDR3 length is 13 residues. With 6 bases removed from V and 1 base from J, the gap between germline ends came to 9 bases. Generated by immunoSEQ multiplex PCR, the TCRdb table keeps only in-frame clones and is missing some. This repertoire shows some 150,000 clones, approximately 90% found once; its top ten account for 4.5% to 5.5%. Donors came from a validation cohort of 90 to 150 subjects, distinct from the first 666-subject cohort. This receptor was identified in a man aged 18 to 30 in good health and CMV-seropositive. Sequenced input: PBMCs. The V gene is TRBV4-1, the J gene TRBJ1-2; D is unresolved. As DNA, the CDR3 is TGCGCCAGCAGATCAGGTTTTAACTATGGCTACACCTTC. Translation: CASRSGFNYGYTF.